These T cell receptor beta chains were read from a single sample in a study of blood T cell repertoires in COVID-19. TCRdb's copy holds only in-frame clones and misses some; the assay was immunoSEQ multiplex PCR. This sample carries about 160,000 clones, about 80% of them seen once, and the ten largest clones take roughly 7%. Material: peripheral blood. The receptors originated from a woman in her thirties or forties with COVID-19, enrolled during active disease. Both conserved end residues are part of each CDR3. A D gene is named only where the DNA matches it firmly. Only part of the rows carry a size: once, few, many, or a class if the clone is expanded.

DNA: TGTGCCAGCAGTTACATAACCAGGGGGTCCTACAATGAGCAGTTCTTC; CDR3: CASSYITRGSYNEQFF; J: TRBJ2-1; size: once; D: TRBD1; V: TRBV6-2/TRBV6-3
DNA: TGTGCCAGCAGTGAAACTAACACCGGGGAGCTGTTTTTT; CDR3: CASSETNTGELFF; J: TRBJ2-2; size: few; D: -; V: TRBV27
DNA: TGTGCCAGCAGCCAAGACTCCAGGGTGAACACTGAAGCTTTCTTT; CDR3: CASSQDSRVNTEAFF; J: TRBJ1-1; size: -; D: -; V: TRBV4-2
DNA: TGTGCCAGCAGTGGATCCGGGACAGCAGACTCCTATAATTCACCCCTCCACTTT; CDR3: CASSGSGTADSYNSPLHF; J: TRBJ1-6; size: -; D: TRBD1; V: TRBV27
DNA: TGTGCCAGCCGCAATTGGGGGGGTAGGACAGATACGCAGTATTTT; CDR3: CASRNWGGRTDTQYF; J: TRBJ2-3; size: -; D: TRBD2; V: TRBV11-2
DNA: TGTGCCAGCAGGAAGATTGGGGCCGACAATGAGCAGTTCTTC; CDR3: CASRKIGADNEQFF; J: TRBJ2-1; size: -; D: -; V: TRBV2
DNA: TGTGCCAGCAGCTTATCCGGGGAGGCGAACTATGGCTACACCTTC; CDR3: CASSLSGEANYGYTF; J: TRBJ1-2; size: many; D: -; V: TRBV7-8
DNA: TGCGCCAGCAGCTCGGTAGTTCTGAGGTCCAATGAGCAGTTCTTC; CDR3: CASSSVVLRSNEQFF; J: TRBJ2-1; size: -; D: -; V: TRBV5-1
DNA: TGCAGCGCGCTTACAGGGGGTAGCAATCAGCCCCAGCATTTT; CDR3: CSALTGGSNQPQHF; J: TRBJ1-5; size: -; D: TRBD1; V: TRBV29-1
DNA: TGCAGTGCTAGTCTACTAGCGGGGGGTGAAAATGAGCAGTTCTTC; CDR3: CSASLLAGGENEQFF; J: TRBJ2-1; size: -; D: TRBD2; V: TRBV20-1
DNA: TGCAGCACAGGGGGCGACACCGGGGAGCTGTTTTTT; CDR3: CSTGGDTGELFF; J: TRBJ2-2; size: -; D: TRBD1; V: TRBV29-1
DNA: TGTGCCAGCTCACCAACCAGCGGGTACAATGAGCAGTTCTTC; CDR3: CASSPTSGYNEQFF; J: TRBJ2-1; size: once; D: -; V: TRBV18
DNA: TGTGCCTGGAGCTTCCCTTTTGGGCGGGGGTACGAGCAGTACTTC; CDR3: CAWSFPFGRGYEQYF; J: TRBJ2-7; size: -; D: TRBD2; V: TRBV30
DNA: TGTGCCAGCAGCGAGGGAGGGGAAAAACTGTTTTTT; CDR3: CASSEGGEKLFF; J: TRBJ1-4; size: -; D: -; V: TRBV28
DNA: TGCGCCAGCAGCCTACGGACAGACACCGGGGAGCTGTTTTTT; CDR3: CASSLRTDTGELFF; J: TRBJ2-2; size: -; D: -; V: TRBV4-1
DNA: TGTGCCATCAGTGAATCATGGGGACAGGAAGCTTTCTTT; CDR3: CAISESWGQEAFF; J: TRBJ1-1; size: -; D: TRBD1; V: TRBV10-3
DNA: TGTGCCAGCAGCCCGCCCAAAGAGACAGCTGCGAACTATGGCTACACCTTC; CDR3: CASSPPKETAANYGYTF; J: TRBJ1-2; size: -; D: -; V: TRBV14
DNA: TGTGCCAGCAGCTCTACCGACCGATGGGGACAGAGCACAGATACGCAGTATTTT; CDR3: CASSSTDRWGQSTDTQYF; J: TRBJ2-3; size: -; D: TRBD1; V: TRBV11-3
DNA: TGTGCCACCGGAGTTGCCGGGACAGACTTTTTGTGGGGCTACACCTTC; CDR3: CATGVAGTDFLWGYTF; J: TRBJ1-2; size: -; D: TRBD1; V: TRBV24-1
DNA: TGTGCCAGCAGCTCCCTTAGGACAGGGATAGAGACCCAGTACTTC; CDR3: CASSSLRTGIETQYF; J: TRBJ2-5; size: -; D: TRBD1; V: TRBV5-6
DNA: TGTGCCAGCAGCCCCAACTTAGCGGGGTACACAGATACGCAGTATTTT; CDR3: CASSPNLAGYTDTQYF; J: TRBJ2-3; size: -; D: TRBD2; V: TRBV7-2
DNA: TGTGCCAGCAGCGTAGAAGGGAGCTGGGGAGATGAGCAGTTCTTC; CDR3: CASSVEGSWGDEQFF; J: TRBJ2-1; size: -; D: -; V: TRBV9
DNA: TGTGCCAGCAGCTTAGCACAACAGGGATTGGGTCAGCCCCAGCATTTT; CDR3: CASSLAQQGLGQPQHF; J: TRBJ1-5; size: -; D: -; V: TRBV7-9
DNA: TGTGCCACCAGCAGAGTCCAGGGCCCATACAATGAGCAGTTCTTC; CDR3: CATSRVQGPYNEQFF; J: TRBJ2-1; size: -; D: -; V: TRBV15
DNA: TGTGCCAGCAGTTACCAGGGCGCGACTAGGGGAAAGACCCAGTACTTC; CDR3: CASSYQGATRGKTQYF; J: TRBJ2-5; size: -; D: -; V: TRBV27
DNA: TGTGCCAGCTCGGACACTCCGGGCACTGAAGCTTTCTTT; CDR3: CASSDTPGTEAFF; J: TRBJ1-1; size: -; D: -; V: TRBV18
DNA: TGCGCCAGCAGCCAAGCACCTAGCGGGGGGTGGACCCAGTACTTC; CDR3: CASSQAPSGGWTQYF; J: TRBJ2-5; size: once; D: TRBD2; V: TRBV4-1
DNA: TGTGCTAGCAGCCCCATTTTTGGGAGTTCTGTGACCGGGGAGCTGTTTTTT; CDR3: CASSPIFGSSVTGELFF; J: TRBJ2-2; size: few; D: -; V: TRBV7-7
DNA: TGTGCCAGCTCACCAAGACAGGGCAAGGATGAAAAACTGTTTTTT; CDR3: CASSPRQGKDEKLFF; J: TRBJ1-4; size: -; D: TRBD1; V: TRBV18
DNA: TGTGCCACCAGTGAGCGACAGGGCCGGACAGATACGCAGTATTTT; CDR3: CATSERQGRTDTQYF; J: TRBJ2-3; size: -; D: TRBD1; V: TRBV24-1
DNA: TGCGCCAGCAGCCAACCCAGACAGGTCCAAGAGACCCAGTACTTC; CDR3: CASSQPRQVQETQYF; J: TRBJ2-5; size: once; D: -; V: TRBV4-1
DNA: TGCGCCAGCAGCGAACAGGGGTATGAAAAACTGTTTTTT; CDR3: CASSEQGYEKLFF; J: TRBJ1-4; size: -; D: TRBD1; V: TRBV5-1
DNA: TGTGCCAGCAGGCGACTAGCGGGGGGAAGCCTACCCAATGAGCAGTTCTTC; CDR3: CASRRLAGGSLPNEQFF; J: TRBJ2-1; size: once; D: TRBD2; V: TRBV2
DNA: TGCGCCAGCAGCCAAGGGTCCGGGACAGACTATGGCTACACCTTC; CDR3: CASSQGSGTDYGYTF; J: TRBJ1-2; size: -; D: TRBD1; V: TRBV4-1
DNA: TGTGCCAGCAGCTTAGGTACCGGCGGCGCTAGCACAGATACGCAGTATTTT; CDR3: CASSLGTGGASTDTQYF; J: TRBJ2-3; size: few; D: -; V: TRBV11-3
DNA: TGTGCCAGCAGCTTTGGACATCTCTCCACCGGGGAGCTGTTTTTT; CDR3: CASSFGHLSTGELFF; J: TRBJ2-2; size: -; D: -; V: TRBV5-6
DNA: TGTGCCATCAGGGCAGGGGGTTCGAGCAATCAGCCCCAGCATTTT; CDR3: CAIRAGGSSNQPQHF; J: TRBJ1-5; size: few; D: TRBD1; V: TRBV10-3
DNA: TGTGCCACGGGACAGGGGGCATACTATGGCTACACCTTC; CDR3: CATGQGAYYGYTF; J: TRBJ1-2; size: once; D: TRBD1; V: TRBV19